This TCR beta chain was obtained from a study of cytomegalovirus exposure and HLA in healthy donors (dated by TCRdb to the late 2010s). Describing the broader study: According to an earlier analysis of 587 of the donors, about 179 million T cells yielded 117 million unique TCR beta sequences and 250 to 350 Gb of sequence data. An early release that covered several hundred HLA-typed donors contained approximately 300 gigabases of sequencing data and 75 million to 100 million unique TCR sequences. Of the roughly 400 genotyped donors, approximately 83% fell in the genetic ancestry cluster associated with self-reported Caucasian donors. The study aimed to test whether signatures of past pathogen exposure could be identified by cataloging public T cell receptors. The study profiled the T cell repertoires of under 700 subjects by immunosequencing and related them to cytomegalovirus serostatus. Along with the approximately 650-subject first cohort, a separate validation cohort of over a hundred different subjects was used. High-throughput TCR immunosequencing, statistical association of individual TCRs with disease status, and machine learning were combined to predict cytomegalovirus infection status. A later analysis re-examined previously published TCR beta repertoires from 600 to 700 donors and added high-resolution HLA genotyping to investigate patterns of TCR occurrence. Rather than using new phenotypic data, the later analysis identified candidate immune exposures from TCR beta sequences and from how often those sequences occurred across donors. To decide whether each TCR beta V gene segment behaved as functional or pseudogenic, an earlier analysis of several hundred of the donors relied on high-throughput TCR beta sequencing. Alongside the repertoire data, information on donor age, sex, ethnicity and CMV serostatus was compiled. In a later genetic analysis, genome-wide SNP genotypes for about 60% of the 666 donors were used, and that subset was treated as a discovery cohort. Every repertoire in the discovery cohort had been generated on one and the same sequencing platform. Both class I and class II loci were covered by HLA typing, at four-digit resolution. Typing coverage differed by locus: A, B, C, DRB1 and DQB1 were typed in about 620-630 donors, DQA1 in approximately 520, DPA1 in 600 to 610, and DPB1 in 472. A few DR-DQ haplotypes were handled as single units for association and clustering because linkage in the cohort was strong. On average, about 240,000 unique TCR beta nucleotide sequences were sequenced per donor among fewer than 500 genotyped donors of the cohort, with 15% to 20% of those sequences being non-productive. What the authors observed across the whole study: The only immune exposure information available for the cohort was CMV serostatus. Because HLA typing was unavailable for some donors at each locus, only the typed subset was used in association tests. Cytomegalovirus status was reported to be diagnosed by the classifier with high specificity and sensitivity in both the original and validation cohorts. In an earlier analysis of 587 of the donors, most TCR beta V segments appeared in productive rearrangements about 90% or about 30% of the time, broadly matching IMGT annotations. The cohort was sequenced for TCR beta chains only, and without alpha or paired-chain data the features that could be detected were limited. In vitro tests confirmed that three of the cytomegalovirus-associated TCR beta chains recognize cytomegalovirus antigens. In a later analysis, some 18,000 TCR beta sequences were associated with specific HLA alleles at a false discovery rate of 0.05. A later genetic analysis associated a missense DCLRE1C variant with V-gene and J-gene trimming of TCR beta chains, and an independent cohort replicated the association. The earlier analysis of approximately 590 of the donors excluded 15 to 20 rarely observed V segments, including chromosome 9 orphons, because counts were too low. A further reported finding was that TCR beta sequences accurately predicted the HLA-A and HLA-B alleles for most subjects in the first cohort. A later analysis reported that several top co-occurrence clusters appeared linked to parvovirus B19, influenza, CMV and Epstein-Barr virus. According to the authors, the approach could potentially be generalized to other disease states and immunological phenotypes. Most TCR sequences were seen in very few donors, while some public TCRs were found in many individuals. According to a later analysis, TCR association rates differed among HLA loci, with DRB1 alleles showing the most associated TCRs and HLA-C alleles showing the fewest. The study listed 150 to 200 TCR beta chains as associated with cytomegalovirus. Correlated functional status among segregating V segments might be attributable to linkage disequilibrium, but an unknown experimental factor could not be ruled out. The sequencing pipeline was judged likely to have produced a cluster of highly shared sequence variants as a technical artifact. The 87-base-pair reads could not distinguish some IMGT-functional V segments, including TRBV6-2 and TRBV6-3, so those segments were excluded. When HLA alleles, especially DR and DQ, strongly co-occurred, attributing TCR associations to individual alleles was difficult. A later genetic analysis reported fewer N-insertions in productive TCRs among donors in an Asian-associated ancestry cluster than the 666-donor mean. Sequencing depth was assumed to be roughly uniform across donors in the presence/absence analyses, though that assumption may not hold. Compared with equally common non-associated chains, HLA-associated TCR beta chains in a later analysis were more clonally expanded and had lower generation probabilities. According to a later analysis, most CMV-associated TCR beta chains appeared to be HLA-restricted, and the HLA associations seemed to be driven largely by CMV exposure.

The library was made by the immunoSEQ multiplex PCR assay. For the multiplex PCR, a mixture combining 60 forward primers for TCR Vbeta segments and 13 reverse primers for TCR Jbeta segments was used. The CDR3 region of rearranged TCR beta genes was amplified from genomic DNA by a multiplex PCR assay. Amplified TCR beta libraries were sequenced as 87-base-pair reads on the Illumina HiSeq System. As for the authors' bioinformatics: In a later analysis, some 80 million unique TCR beta chains were counted across the approximately 670 repertoires, and around 10 million of these chains were shared by at least two donors. A nearest-neighbor algorithm error-corrected the raw reads and collapsed the reads into unique sequences, merging closely related sequences to remove PCR and sequencing errors. V, D and J gene segments were assigned by aligning CDR3 sequences to IMGT reference sequences. For a sequence to be retained, a match of at least six nucleotides was required to both a V gene segment and a J gene segment. A rearrangement counted as productive if the CDR3 had no stop codons and remained in frame with V and J, and every other rearrangement counted as non-productive. CDR3 was defined according to IMGT convention as the region running from the second conserved V-encoded cysteine to the conserved J-encoded phenylalanine. In an earlier analysis of 550 to 650 of the donors, sequences lacking an unambiguous match to a single V gene segment were excluded. In an earlier analysis of approximately 500 of the donors, a V segment was called functional when productive rearrangements were above 56.7%, and segregating when the standard deviation between donors exceeded 5%. A statistical classification framework was built to diagnose cytomegalovirus status from the catalog of TCR beta chain sequences. A later analysis assigned V and J genes by comparing TCR nucleotide sequences with IMGT/GENE-DB human TR gene sequences. In a later analysis, CDR3 sequences and most-parsimonious VDJ recombination scenarios were assigned using the TCRdist pipeline. In a later analysis, each TCR beta chain was defined by its CDR3 amino acid sequence together with its V-gene family, and reads without a unique V-gene family were excluded. In a later analysis, fewer than 600 highly shared, low-generation-probability nucleotide sequences were removed to address suspected cross-contamination and a sequencing artifact. For each public chain, a later analysis derived a clonal expansion index from normalized ranks of inferred template counts within each repertoire. A later analysis computed generation probabilities with a VDJ recombination model fitted to out-of-frame rearrangements, and checked the results against IGoR. Hypergeometric tests were used in a later analysis to score TCR-TCR, TCR-HLA and TCR-CMV co-occurrence, with a repertoire-size bias correction applied to the TCR pairs. In a later analysis, false discovery rates were estimated by permuting HLA or CMV assignments 20 times. In a later analysis, co-occurring TCRs were grouped using DBSCAN, with TCRdist sequence similarity added in when clustering inside HLA-allele-positive subsets. Repertoires with fewer than 30,000 or more than 120,000 public chains were left out of co-occurrence clustering, as were about 5 repertoires with anomalous nucleotide sharing. The table was pulled from immuneACCESS by TCRdb, which kept in-frame rearrangements only. Such tables lose some clones; where checked, under half of the loss comes from unresolved V genes, and the rest has no known cause. V and J calls plus clone size are reproduced from that table; the DNA served to infer D and trimming. The sample's own table lists about 39,000 clones. Jointly, the top ten make up 3% to 4% of the sample.

The cohort was made up of several hundred healthy bone marrow donors. At the time of sampling, all cohort members were nominally healthy, though unrecorded immune exposures were likely present. The donor was CMV seropositive and was included in the group of about 290 seropositive cohort members. A peripheral blood sample was provided by each donor, and peripheral blood mononuclear cells were used for TCR beta sequencing. The Qiagen DNeasy Blood Extraction Kit was used to extract genomic DNA from the blood cell samples. Remarks on this clone: Its antigen target is currently unknown.

In the germline V gene (reference sequence), CDR1 corresponds to LNHDA and CDR2 to SQIVND. The junction carries 20 bases between V and J, which are trimmed by 5 bases and 4 bases respectively. The CDR3 contains 16 residues, cysteine and phenylalanine counted. The only DNA kept is the CDR3, 48 bases in frame from the first base. The clonotype originates from a woman in her 30s in good health and CMV-seropositive. The sequence is built from TRBV19 and TRBJ1-2; possibly the D gene is TRBD1, per 6 matching bases. Sequencing was carried out using PBMCs. The CDR3 region has the sequence CASSAWDTFISYGYTF. The DNA reads as follows: TGTGCCAGTAGTGCCTGGGACACCTTCATAAGCTATGGCTACACCTTC.